This T cell receptor (beta chain) was sequenced for a study of shared clonotypes between healthy human individuals. Across the whole study: The cohort had two women and a few men, ages 18 to 49. CD4 naive and CD4 memory each took three plates per donor, while CD8 naive took two and CD8 memory one. Whole-study results and caveats: Sampling was confined to blood; repertoires within tissues likely differ.

Sequenced by immunoSEQ multiplex PCR; TCRdb stores in-frame clones only, minus some. In the table there are some 600,000 clones, 96% of which are singletons. The V and J ends lost 10 bases and 2 bases, in that order; junction bases with no gene match: 15. Germline V gives CDR1 ENHRY, CDR2 SYGVKD. CDR3 length: 16 amino acids. Selected positively for CCR7 and CD45RO-negative, naive CD8 cells excluded terminally differentiated effector memory CD45RA+ cells. A remark on this clone: Its specificity is unknown.

This TCR derives from a woman aged 25 to 45 in good health. Sample: naive CD8+ T cells sorted from blood. The chain combines TRBV10-3 with TRBJ2-7; 9 bases match TRBD1. CDR3 in amino acids: CATLGDTGQGPYEQYF. The CDR3, as DNA: TGTGCCACCCTAGGCGACACGGGACAGGGACCCTACGAGCAGTACTTC.